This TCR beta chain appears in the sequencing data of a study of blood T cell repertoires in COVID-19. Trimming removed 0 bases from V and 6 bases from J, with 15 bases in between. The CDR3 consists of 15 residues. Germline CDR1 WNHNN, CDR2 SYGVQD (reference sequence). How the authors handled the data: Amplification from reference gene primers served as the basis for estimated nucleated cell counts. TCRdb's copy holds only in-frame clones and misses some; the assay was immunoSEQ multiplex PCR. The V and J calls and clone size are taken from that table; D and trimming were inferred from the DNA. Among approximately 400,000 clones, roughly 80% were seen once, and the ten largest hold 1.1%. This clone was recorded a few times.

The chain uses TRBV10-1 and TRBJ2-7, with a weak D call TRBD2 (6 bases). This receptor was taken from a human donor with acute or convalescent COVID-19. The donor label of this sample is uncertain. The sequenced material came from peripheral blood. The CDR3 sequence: CASSESGGGLPEQYF. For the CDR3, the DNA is TGCGCCAGCAGTGAGTCGGGGGGAGGCCTCCCCGAGCAGTACTTC.